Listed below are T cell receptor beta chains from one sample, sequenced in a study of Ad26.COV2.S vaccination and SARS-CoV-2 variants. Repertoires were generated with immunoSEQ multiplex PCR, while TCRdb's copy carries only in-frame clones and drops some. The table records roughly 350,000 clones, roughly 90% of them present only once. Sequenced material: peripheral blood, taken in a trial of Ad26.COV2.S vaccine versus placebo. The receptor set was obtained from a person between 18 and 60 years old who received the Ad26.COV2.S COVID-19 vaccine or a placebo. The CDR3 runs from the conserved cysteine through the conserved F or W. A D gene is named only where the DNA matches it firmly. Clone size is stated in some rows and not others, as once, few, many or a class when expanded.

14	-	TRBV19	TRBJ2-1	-	CASSEGRFYNEQFF	TGTGCCAGTAGTGAGGGACGGTTTTACAATGAGCAGTTCTTC
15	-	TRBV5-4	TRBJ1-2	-	CASSLLQRPNYGYTF	TGTGCCAGCAGCTTACTACAGCGCCCTAACTATGGCTACACCTTC
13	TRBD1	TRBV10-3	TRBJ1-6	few	CAISTGTGDPLHF	TGTGCCATCAGTACCGGGACAGGGGACCCCCTCCACTTT
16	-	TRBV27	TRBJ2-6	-	CASTQNSASGANVLTF	TGTGCCAGCACCCAAAATTCAGCCTCTGGGGCCAACGTCCTGACTTTC
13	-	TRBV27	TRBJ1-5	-	CASIIPHNQPQHF	TGTGCCAGCATCATCCCTCATAATCAGCCCCAGCATTTT
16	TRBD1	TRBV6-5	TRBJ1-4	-	CASSSPSQGWNEKLFF	TGTGCCAGCAGTTCCCCCTCACAGGGGTGGAATGAAAAACTGTTTTTT
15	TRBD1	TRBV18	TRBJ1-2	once	CASSPSRDRIEGYTF	TGTGCCAGCTCACCGTCCCGGGACAGGATTGAGGGCTACACCTTC
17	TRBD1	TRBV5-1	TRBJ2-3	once	CASSSGQGALGTDTQYF	TGCGCCAGCAGCTCGGGACAGGGGGCTCTAGGCACAGATACGCAGTATTTT
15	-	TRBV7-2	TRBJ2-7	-	CASTQGIGVAYEQYF	TGTGCCAGCACCCAGGGGATTGGGGTGGCCTACGAGCAGTACTTC
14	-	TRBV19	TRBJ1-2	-	CASHTTQGENGYTF	TGTGCCAGCCATACAACCCAGGGTGAGAATGGCTACACCTTC
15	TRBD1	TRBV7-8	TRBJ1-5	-	CASSLAGTGNQPQHF	TGTGCCAGCAGCTTAGCCGGGACAGGCAATCAGCCCCAGCATTTT
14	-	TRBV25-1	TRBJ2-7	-	CASSELTGADEQYF	TGTGCCAGCAGTGAATTGACCGGAGCAGACGAGCAGTACTTC
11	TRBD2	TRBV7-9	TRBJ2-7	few	CASGRDYEQYF	TGTGCCAGCGGGAGGGACTACGAGCAGTACTTC
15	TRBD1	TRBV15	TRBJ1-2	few	CATSRATGPNYGYTF	TGTGCCACCAGCAGAGCGACAGGGCCAAACTATGGCTACACCTTC
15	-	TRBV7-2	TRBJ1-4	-	CASSPKGHTYEKLFF	TGTGCCAGCAGCCCCAAGGGACATACCTATGAAAAACTGTTTTTT
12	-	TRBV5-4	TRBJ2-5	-	CASRIAQDTQYF	TGTGCCAGCAGGATAGCTCAGGATACCCAGTACTTC
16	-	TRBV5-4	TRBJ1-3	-	CASSQETDYSGNTIYF	TGTGCCAGCAGCCAAGAGACAGACTACTCTGGAAACACCATATATTTT
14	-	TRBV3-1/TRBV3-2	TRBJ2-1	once	CASSQDAVATEQFF	TGTGCCAGCAGCCAAGATGCCGTAGCGACAGAGCAGTTCTTC
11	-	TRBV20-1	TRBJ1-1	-	CSARERTEAFF	TGCAGTGCTAGAGAACGAACTGAAGCTTTCTTT
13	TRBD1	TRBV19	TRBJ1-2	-	CASSIGDSYGYTF	TGTGCCAGTAGTATAGGGGACAGCTACGGCTACACCTTC
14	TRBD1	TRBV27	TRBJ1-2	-	CASTSPGQIYGYTF	TGTGCCAGCACCTCCCCGGGACAGATCTATGGCTACACCTTC
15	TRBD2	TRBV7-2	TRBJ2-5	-	CASSLKEGGLETQYF	TGTGCCAGCAGCTTAAAGGAGGGAGGGTTGGAGACCCAGTACTTC
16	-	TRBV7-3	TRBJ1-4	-	CASSALARATNEKLFF	TGTGCCAGCAGCGCCCTGGCCCGGGCAACTAATGAAAAACTGTTTTTT
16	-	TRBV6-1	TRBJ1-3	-	CASSEQGARMRNTIYF	TGTGCCAGCAGCGAACAAGGGGCCCGAATGAGAAACACCATATATTTT
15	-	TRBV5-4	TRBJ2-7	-	CASSLSQLDTYEQYF	TGTGCCAGCAGCTTGTCACAGCTTGATACCTACGAGCAGTACTTC
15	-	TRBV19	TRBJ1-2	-	CASRTRENLNYGYTF	TGTGCCAGTAGAACCAGGGAAAATCTTAACTATGGCTACACCTTC
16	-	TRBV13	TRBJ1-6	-	CASSPPGWENNSPLHF	TGTGCCAGCAGCCCCCCCGGGTGGGAAAATAATTCACCCCTCCACTTT
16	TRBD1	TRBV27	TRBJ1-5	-	CASSLSGGGLNQPQHF	TGTGCCAGCAGTTTATCAGGGGGCGGCCTCAATCAGCCCCAGCATTTT
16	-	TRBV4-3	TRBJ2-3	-	CASKKGAGPSTDTQYF	TGCGCCAGCAAGAAGGGGGCGGGACCTAGCACAGATACGCAGTATTTT
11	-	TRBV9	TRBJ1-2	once	CASSGSKGYTF	TGTGCCAGCAGCGGTTCCAAGGGCTACACCTTC
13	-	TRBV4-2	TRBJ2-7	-	CASSQGGQYEQYF	TGTGCCAGCAGCCAAGGGGGGCAATACGAGCAGTACTTC
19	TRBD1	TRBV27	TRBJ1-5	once	CASSARLITGGVGNQPQHF	TGTGCCAGCAGCGCCAGACTGATTACAGGGGGGGTGGGCAATCAGCCCCAGCATTTT
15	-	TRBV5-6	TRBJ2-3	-	CASSQAGISTDTQYF	TGTGCCAGCAGCCAGGCGGGAATTAGCACAGATACGCAGTATTTT
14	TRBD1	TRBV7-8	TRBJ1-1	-	CASSPGTGKTEAFF	TGTGCCAGCAGCCCGGGGACAGGGAAAACTGAAGCTTTCTTT
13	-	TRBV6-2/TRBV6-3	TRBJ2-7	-	CASSSRTTYEQYF	TGTGCCAGCAGTAGCAGGACTACCTACGAGCAGTACTTC
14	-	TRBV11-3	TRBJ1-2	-	CASSLDRQGVGYTF	TGTGCCAGCAGCTTAGATCGTCAGGGCGTGGGCTACACCTTC
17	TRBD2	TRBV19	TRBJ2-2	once	CASSTGLAGANTGELFF	TGTGCCAGTAGTACAGGACTAGCGGGGGCGAACACCGGGGAGCTGTTTTTT